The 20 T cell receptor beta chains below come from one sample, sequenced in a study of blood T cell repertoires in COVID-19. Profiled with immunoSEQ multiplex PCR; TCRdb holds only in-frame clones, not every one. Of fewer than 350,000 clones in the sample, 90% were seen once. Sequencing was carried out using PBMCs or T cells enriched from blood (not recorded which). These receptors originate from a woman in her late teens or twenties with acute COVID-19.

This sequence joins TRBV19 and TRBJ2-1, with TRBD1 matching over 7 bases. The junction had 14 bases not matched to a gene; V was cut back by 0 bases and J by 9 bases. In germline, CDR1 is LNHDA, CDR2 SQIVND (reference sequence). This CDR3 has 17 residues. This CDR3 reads CASSIDIIRDSSGEQFF. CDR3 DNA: TGTGCCAGTAGTATAGACATCATCCGGGACAGTTCCGGTGAGCAGTTCTTC.

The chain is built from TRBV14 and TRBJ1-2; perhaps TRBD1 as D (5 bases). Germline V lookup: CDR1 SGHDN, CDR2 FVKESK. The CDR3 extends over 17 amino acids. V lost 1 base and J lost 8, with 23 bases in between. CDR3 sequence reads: CASSQGSSRDYRGGYTF. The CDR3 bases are TGTGCCAGCAGCCAAGGTTCGTCCCGGGACTACAGAGGAGGCTACACCTTC.

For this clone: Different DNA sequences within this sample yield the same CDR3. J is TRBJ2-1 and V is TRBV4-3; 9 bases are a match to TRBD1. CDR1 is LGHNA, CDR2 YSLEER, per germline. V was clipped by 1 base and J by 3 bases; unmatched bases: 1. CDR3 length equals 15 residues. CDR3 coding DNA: TGCGCCAGCAGCCAAGGGACAGGGGTCTACAATGAGCAGTTCTTC. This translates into CASSQGTGVYNEQFF.

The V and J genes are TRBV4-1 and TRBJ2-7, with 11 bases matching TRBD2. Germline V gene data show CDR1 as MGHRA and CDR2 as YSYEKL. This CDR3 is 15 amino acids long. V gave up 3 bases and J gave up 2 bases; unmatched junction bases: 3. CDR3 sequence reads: CASSHPTSGTYEQYF. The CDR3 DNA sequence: TGCGCCAGCAGCCATCCGACTAGCGGGACCTACGAGCAGTACTTC.

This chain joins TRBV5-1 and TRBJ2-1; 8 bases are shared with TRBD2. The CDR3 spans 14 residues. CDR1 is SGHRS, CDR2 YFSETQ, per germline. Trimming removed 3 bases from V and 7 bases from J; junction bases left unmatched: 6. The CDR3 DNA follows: TGCGCCAGCAGCTCCGGACTAGCAGATAATGAGCAGTTCTTC. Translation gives CASSSGLADNEQFF.

The DNA of the CDR3 is TGCAGCGTTCTTGGGGCAGGGGGAGGACTCACCACAGATACGCAGTATTTT. Translated: CSVLGAGGGLTTDTQYF. The gene calls are TRBV29-1 and TRBJ2-3; possibly TRBD1 for D (7 bases). V dropped 5 bases and J dropped 2 bases, with 23 bases sitting between them. CDR1 is SQVTM, CDR2 ANQGSEA, per germline. This CDR3 has 17 residues.

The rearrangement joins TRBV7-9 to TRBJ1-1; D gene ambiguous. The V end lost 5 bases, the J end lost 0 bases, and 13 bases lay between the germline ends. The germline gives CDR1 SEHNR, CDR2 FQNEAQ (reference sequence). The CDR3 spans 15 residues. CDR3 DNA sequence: TGTGCCAGCAGCCACGGTCTGAAGTTGAACACTGAAGCTTTCTTT. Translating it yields CASSHGLKLNTEAFF.

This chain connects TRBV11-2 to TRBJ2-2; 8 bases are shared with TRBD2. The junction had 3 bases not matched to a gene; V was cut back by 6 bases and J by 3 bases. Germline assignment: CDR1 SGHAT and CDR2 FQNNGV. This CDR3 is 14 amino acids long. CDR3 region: CASRASGYTGELFF. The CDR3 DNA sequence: TGTGCCAGCAGGGCTAGCGGGTACACCGGGGAGCTGTTTTTT.

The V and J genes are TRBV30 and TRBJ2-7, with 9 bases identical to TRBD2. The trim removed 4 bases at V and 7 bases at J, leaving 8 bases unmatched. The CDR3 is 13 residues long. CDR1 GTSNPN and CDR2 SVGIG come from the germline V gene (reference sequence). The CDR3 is CAWTRAGGLEQYF. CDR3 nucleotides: TGTGCCTGGACGAGGGCGGGAGGGCTTGAGCAGTACTTC.

CDR3 bases: TGTGCCAGTAGTATTCAGGGGCCCGGCAATCAGCCCCAGCATTTT. Protein sequence: CASSIQGPGNQPQHF. The chain has TRBV19 and TRBJ1-5; TRBD1 might be the D (6 bases). Germline CDR1 is LNHDA and CDR2 is SQIVND (reference sequence). V gave up 3 bases and J gave up 2 bases, with 11 bases separating them. The CDR3 runs to 15 residues.

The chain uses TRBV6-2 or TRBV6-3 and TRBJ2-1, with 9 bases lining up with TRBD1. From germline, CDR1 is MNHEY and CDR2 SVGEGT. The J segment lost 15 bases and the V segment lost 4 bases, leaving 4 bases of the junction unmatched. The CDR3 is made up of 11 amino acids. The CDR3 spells CASSSGTGLFF. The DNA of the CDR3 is TGTGCCAGCAGTTCCGGGACAGGGCTGTTCTTC.

The CDR3 nucleotides are TGCGCCAGCAGCTTAATAGCGGGAAAGTCCGGGGAGCTGTTTTTT. Its protein is CASSLIAGKSGELFF. The gene calls are TRBV5-1 and TRBJ2-2; 8 bases align to TRBD2. Germline V CDR1 and CDR2: SGHRS, YFSETQ. The V gene end was trimmed by 2 bases and the J gene end by 6 bases; junction bases not matched to a gene: 6. The CDR3 extends over 15 amino acids.

For the CDR3, the DNA is TGTGCCAGCACAATAACAGTGGGCCTCTCTGGAAACACCATATATTTT. It specifies CASTITVGLSGNTIYF. This chain uses TRBV6-6 with TRBJ1-3, with D uncertain. With 7 bases removed from V and 0 bases from J, the gap between germline ends came to 16 bases. Germline loops: CDR1 MNHNY, CDR2 SVGAGI (reference sequence). The CDR3 contains 16 residues.

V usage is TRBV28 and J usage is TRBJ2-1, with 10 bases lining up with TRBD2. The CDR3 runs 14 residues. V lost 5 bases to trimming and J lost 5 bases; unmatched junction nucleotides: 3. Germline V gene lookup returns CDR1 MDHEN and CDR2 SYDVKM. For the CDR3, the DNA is TGTGCCAGCAGTGTTAGCGGGGGGAACAATGAGCAGTTCTTC. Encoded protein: CASSVSGGNNEQFF.

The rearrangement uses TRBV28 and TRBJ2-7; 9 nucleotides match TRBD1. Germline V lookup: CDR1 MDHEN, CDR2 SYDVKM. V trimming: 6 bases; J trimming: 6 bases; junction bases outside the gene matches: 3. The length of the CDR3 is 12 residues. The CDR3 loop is CASRTGGFEQYF. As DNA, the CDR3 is TGTGCCAGCAGGACAGGGGGATTCGAGCAGTACTTC.

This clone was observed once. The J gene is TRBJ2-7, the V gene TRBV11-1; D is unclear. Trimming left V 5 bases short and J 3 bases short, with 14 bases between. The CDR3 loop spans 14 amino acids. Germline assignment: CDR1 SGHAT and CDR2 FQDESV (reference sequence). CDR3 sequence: CASSRNPPRYEQYF. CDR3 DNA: TGTGCCAGCAGCCGTAATCCTCCCCGCTACGAGCAGTACTTC.

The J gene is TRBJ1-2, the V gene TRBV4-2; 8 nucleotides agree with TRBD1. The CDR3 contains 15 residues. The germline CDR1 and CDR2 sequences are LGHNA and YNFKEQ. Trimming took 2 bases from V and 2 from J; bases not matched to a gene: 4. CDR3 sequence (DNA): TGTGCCAGCAGCCAAAAGGACAGGGAAAACTATGGCTACACCTTC. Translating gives CASSQKDRENYGYTF.

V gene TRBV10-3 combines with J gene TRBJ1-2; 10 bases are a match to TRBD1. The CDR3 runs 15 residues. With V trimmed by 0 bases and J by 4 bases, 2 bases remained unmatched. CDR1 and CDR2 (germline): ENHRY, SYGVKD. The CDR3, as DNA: TGTGCCATCAGTGAGTCGGACAGGGGGTCCTATGGCTACACCTTC. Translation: CAISESDRGSYGYTF.

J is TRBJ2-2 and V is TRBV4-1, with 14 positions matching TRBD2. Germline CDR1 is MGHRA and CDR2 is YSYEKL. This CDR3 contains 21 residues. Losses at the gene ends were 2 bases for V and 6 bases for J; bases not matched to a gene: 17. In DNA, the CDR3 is TGCGCCAGCAGCCAACGTCCCTGGGCGGGGACTAGCGGGAGTAGGTCCGGGGAGCTGTTTTTT. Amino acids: CASSQRPWAGTSGSRSGELFF.

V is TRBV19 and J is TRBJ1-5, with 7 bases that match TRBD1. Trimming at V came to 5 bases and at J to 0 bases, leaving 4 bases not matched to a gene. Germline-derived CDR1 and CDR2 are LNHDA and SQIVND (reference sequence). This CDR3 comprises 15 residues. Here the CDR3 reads CASSSGQVSNQPQHF. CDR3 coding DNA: TGTGCCAGTAGTTCAGGACAGGTTAGCAATCAGCCCCAGCATTTT.